This T cell receptor (beta chain) was identified during a study of CD8+CD57+ T cells in acquired aplastic anemia. Points from the study as a whole: The number of CD8+ CDR3 sequences shared by patients and controls was twenty-nine. For CD8+ Simpson's diversity, patients and controls showed no significant difference.

Profiling that covered TCR beta VDJ and CDR3 relied on genomic DNA as its template. Via MiXCR, TCRdb re-called the reads, giving one row per CDR3 protein. The sample consists of hundreds of thousands of distinct CDR3 sequences, around 60% of them appearing once. A word on this clonotype: Its antigen is unidentified.

CDR1 and CDR2 from the germline V gene are DFQATT and SNEGSKA (reference sequence). V lost 5 bases to trimming and J lost 6 bases; unmatched junction nucleotides: 6. The length of the CDR3 is 14 residues. The chain uses TRBV20-1 and TRBJ1-4; 10 positions match TRBD1. The TCR sequence derives from a human donor with severe aplastic anemia or a healthy control (not recorded which). Specimen: sorted CD4+, CD8+, or CD8+CD57+ T cells (not recorded which) from PBMCs. CDR3 nucleotide sequence: TGCAGTGCTCGTTCCGGGACAGGGGATGAAAAACTGTTTTTT. Protein: CSARSGTGDEKLFF.